The next 20 T cell receptor beta chains were all read from a single sample in a study of CD8 T cells in Susac syndrome (dated by TCRdb to 2018 to 2020). The library was generated by the immunoSEQ multiplex PCR assay. RNA was extracted using the RNeasy kit, and roughly 0.45 to 1 microgram was reverse transcribed with random hexamers. Clones were called with MiXCR by TCRdb after fastp trimmed the public reads at Q25, and only in-frame beta chains were retained. Here each entry gathers all rows of one CDR3 protein and keeps the most common genes and DNA. The sample table contains over 100,000 distinct CDR3 sequences; only one count was recorded for just under 95% of them. The top ten hold about 0.3% of the sample. The specimen sequenced was CD8+ T cells from PBMCs. The receptors were sampled from a human donor with Susac syndrome.

This CDR3 reads CASSLMSSGDLYNEQFF. The CDR3 DNA reads as TGTGCCAGCAGCTTGATGTCTAGCGGGGACCTATACAATGAGCAGTTCTTC. V usage is TRBV5-6 and J usage is TRBJ2-1; 9 nucleotides align to TRBD2. V shed 1 base, J shed 4 bases, and the junction held 9 bases outside the gene matches. Germline lookup yields CDR1 SGHDT and CDR2 YYEEEE. This CDR3 spans 17 amino acids.

The chain uses TRBV4-1 and TRBJ1-5; D ambiguous. The germline CDR1 and CDR2 sequences are MGHRA and YSYEKL. The V gene lost 0 bases and the J gene lost 2 bases, with 5 bases spanning the gap. The CDR3 sequence is 14 residues long. CDR3 bases: TGCGCCAGCAGCCAAGATGGGGGCAATCAGCCCCAGCATTTT. Translation gives CASSQDGGNQPQHF.

This chain connects TRBV6-6 to TRBJ2-5; a weak D match, TRBD1 (6 bases). V was clipped by 10 bases and J by 1 base, with 10 bases between them. Per germline, CDR1 MNHNY and CDR2 SVGAGI (reference sequence). The length of the CDR3 is 12 residues. The CDR3 DNA sequence: TGTGCCACCCAAGGGGGCCAAGAGACCCAGTACTTC. Translation gives CATQGGQETQYF.

The CDR3 protein is CSATGQVSYEQYF. In DNA, the CDR3 is TGCAGTGCTACGGGACAGGTTTCCTACGAGCAGTACTTC. The rearrangement uses TRBV20-1 and TRBJ2-7; 8 nucleotides align to TRBD1. CDR1 is DFQATT and CDR2 is SNEGSKA in the germline V gene (reference sequence). The CDR3 runs 13 residues. Trimming at V came to 4 bases and at J to 1 base, leaving 3 bases not matched to a gene.

The CDR3 spells CASSFSVNEAFF. Written as DNA, the CDR3 is TGTGCCAGCAGTTTTTCCGTGAATGAAGCTTTCTTT. V and J are TRBV12-3 or TRBV12-4 and TRBJ1-1; D is unresolved. Trimming pared 3 bases from V and 7 bases from J, leaving 9 bases between. The CDR3 has 12 amino acids.

V gene TRBV6-6 combines with J gene TRBJ2-7; D is undetermined. The V gene lost 3 bases and the J gene lost 3 bases, with 9 bases spanning the gap. This CDR3 contains 13 residues. Germline lookup yields CDR1 MNHNY and CDR2 SVGAGI (reference sequence). The CDR3 DNA is TGTGCCAGCAGTTATGATTCGGACTACGAGCAGTACTTC. Encoded protein: CASSYDSDYEQYF.

The CDR3 region is CASSLGGGVGADTQYF. The CDR3 nucleotides are TGTGCCAGCAGCTTAGGTGGGGGAGTCGGGGCAGATACGCAGTATTTT. The rearrangement joins TRBV11-2 to TRBJ2-3; D is tentatively TRBD1 or TRBD2 (5 bases each). Germline V gene data show CDR1 as SGHAT and CDR2 as FQNNGV. V lost 1 base and J 4 bases, leaving 15 bases between the germline ends. The CDR3 consists of 16 residues. The variable domain in full, with the rest retrieved from reference TRBV11-2 and TRBJ2-3, is EAGVAQSPRYKIIEKRQSVAFWCNPISGHATLYWYQQILGQGPKLLIQFQNNGVVDDSQLPKDRFSAERLKGVDSTLKIQPAKLEDSAVYLCASSLGGGVGADTQYFGPGTRLTVL.

The gene calls are TRBV6-2 or TRBV6-3 and TRBJ2-5; 7 positions match TRBD1. Germline CDR1 reads MNHEY; CDR2 reads SVGEGT. This CDR3 is 14 amino acids long. V lost 5 bases and J lost 1; bases outside the gene matches: 4. As DNA, the CDR3 is TGTGCCAGCAGTCCCCGGGACAGCCAAGAGACCCAGTACTTC. Translating gives CASSPRDSQETQYF.

This chain uses TRBV28 with TRBJ1-1; D may be TRBD1 (5 bases). Germline CDR1 is MDHEN and CDR2 is SYDVKM. The CDR3 has 16 residues. V was pared by 7 bases and J by 1 base, with 19 bases between. The CDR3, as DNA: TGTGCCAGCACCCCTCTGGGGGGATCAGGGAACACTGAAGCTTTCTTT. It yields the protein CASTPLGGSGNTEAFF.

CDR3 sequence: CASSFVGANEQFF. DNA for the CDR3: TGTGCCAGCAGCTTTGTGGGGGCAAATGAGCAGTTCTTC. The chain recombines TRBV5-6 with TRBJ2-1; tentatively, D is TRBD1 (6 bases). V lost 2 bases and J lost 7, with 10 bases in between. This CDR3 is 13 amino acids long. Germline V gene sequence: CDR1 SGHDT, CDR2 YYEEEE.

This chain uses TRBV5-6 with TRBJ2-7, with TRBD2 as a possible D gene (6 bases). V was pared by 4 bases and J by 7 bases, with 15 bases between. Per the germline V gene, CDR1 is SGHDT and CDR2 is YYEEEE. This CDR3 is built from 13 residues. As DNA, the CDR3 is TGTGCCAGCAGCCCGGGGACCGCGGGGGAGCAGTACTTC. It translates to CASSPGTAGEQYF.

This clonotype showed up just once. The chain uses TRBV5-1 and TRBJ2-1, with D hard to call. V shed 1 base and J shed 0 bases, with 8 bases lying between them. The germline V gene has CDR1 SGHRS and CDR2 YFSETQ. The CDR3 has 15 residues. This chain's CDR3 is CASSLPESSYNEQFF. For the CDR3, the DNA is TGCGCCAGCAGCTTGCCAGAGAGCTCCTACAATGAGCAGTTCTTC.

Here the CDR3 reads CASSAAPLADFTDTQYF. Here the CDR3 DNA reads TGTGCCAGCAGTGCCGCCCCACTAGCGGATTTCACAGATACGCAGTATTTT. The chain has TRBV2 and TRBJ2-3, with 8 bases that match TRBD2. Germline trimming cut 4 bases from V and 2 bases from J; bases unmatched to any gene: 11. The CDR3 is 17 residues long. Per the germline V gene, CDR1 is SNHLY and CDR2 is FYNNEI.

The sample holds a few counts of this clonotype. This chain joins TRBV6-6 and TRBJ2-7, with D possibly matching TRBD2 (5 bases). This CDR3 is 13 amino acids long. In germline, CDR1 is MNHNY, CDR2 SVGAGI (reference sequence). V was cut by 2 bases and J by 0 bases, with 5 bases left in between. The CDR3 DNA reads TGTGCCAGCAGTTACCGGGACTCCTACGAGCAGTACTTC. Residues: CASSYRDSYEQYF.

J is TRBJ1-1 and V is TRBV19; no firm D call. This CDR3 is built from 17 residues. V lost 2 bases and J 1 base, leaving 17 bases between the germline ends. In germline, CDR1 is LNHDA, CDR2 SQIVND (reference sequence). CDR3 sequence: CASSIPNFRTGNTEAFF. CDR3 nucleotide sequence: TGTGCCAGTAGTATACCCAACTTTAGGACGGGGAACACTGAAGCTTTCTTT.

This clonotype was observed a handful of times. The chain links TRBV7-6 to TRBJ2-3; 13 positions agree with TRBD2. CDR1 SGHVS and CDR2 FNYEAQ come from the germline V gene. V was clipped by 1 base and J by 6 bases; unmatched bases: 4. This CDR3 spans 16 amino acids. The CDR3 DNA sequence: TGTGCCAGCAGCTTAGGGACTAGCGGGAGTTTGGATACGCAGTATTTT. Translating it yields CASSLGTSGSLDTQYF.

The chain uses TRBV24-1 and TRBJ2-1; D possibly uses TRBD1 or TRBD2 (5 bases each). The CDR3 consists of 14 residues. Trimming cost V 7 bases and J 5 bases, with 14 bases left between them. The germline gives CDR1 KGHDR, CDR2 SFDVKD. CDR3 sequence reads: CATSRGTGHNEQFF. CDR3 DNA sequence: TGTGCCACCAGCAGAGGTACGGGACACAATGAGCAGTTCTTC.

The chain recombines TRBV30 with TRBJ1-2; no clear D. CDR3 length: 16 amino acids. CDR1 is GTSNPN, CDR2 SVGIG, per germline (reference sequence). Trimming left V 1 base short and J 6 bases short, with 21 bases between. Written as DNA, the CDR3 is TGTGCCTGGAGTGGTTCCTCGTACACGGAGAAGGATGGCTACACCTTC. It translates to CAWSGSSYTEKDGYTF.

This clonotype was observed a single time. The V and J genes are TRBV27 and TRBJ1-1; D call uncertain. This CDR3 has 12 amino acids. The germline V gene encodes CDR1 MNHEY and CDR2 SMNVEV (reference sequence). V shed 8 bases and J shed 7 bases, with 14 bases lying between them. The CDR3: CASWATGFEAFF. The CDR3 DNA sequence: TGTGCCAGCTGGGCTACGGGGTTTGAAGCTTTCTTT.

The J gene is TRBJ2-3, the V gene TRBV6-2 or TRBV6-3; D is possibly TRBD1 or TRBD2 (6 bases each). CDR3 length equals 16 residues. The germline V and J ends were trimmed by 0 bases and 3 bases, with 13 bases remaining between them. Germline-derived CDR1 and CDR2 are MNHEY and SVGEGT. CDR3 amino acids: CASSYSAGEATDTQYF. In DNA, the CDR3 is TGTGCCAGCAGTTACTCGGCAGGGGAGGCGACAGATACGCAGTATTTT.